These 30 T cell receptor beta chains were all obtained from the same sample, sequenced in a study of cytomegalovirus exposure and HLA in healthy donors. Both 60 Vbeta primers and 13 Jbeta primers went into the PCR. Produced via immunoSEQ multiplex PCR; TCRdb's table is partial and in-frame only. The data hold about 170,000 clones, with about 85% observed a single time. The sample consisted of PBMCs. These receptors all come from a young man in good health and CMV-seropositive.

The genes are TRBV7-9 and TRBJ1-1; TRBD1 matches 8 bases. CDR3 length: 14 amino acids. The V gene's germline CDR1 is SEHNR and CDR2 FQNEAQ (reference sequence). V was pared by 0 bases and J by 8 bases, with 5 bases of the junction left unmatched. CDR3 region: CASSLAGQVGEAFF. The CDR3, as DNA: TGTGCCAGCAGCTTAGCGGGACAGGTCGGGGAAGCTTTCTTT.

This chain connects TRBV5-1 to TRBJ2-5; 7 bases match TRBD2. The J call is uncertain, as TRBJ2-7 better fits the DNA end. Germline lookup yields CDR1 SGHRS and CDR2 YFSETQ. The CDR3 covers 15 residues. CDR3 protein: CASSLSGSEGNEQYF. The CDR3 DNA reads TGCGCCAGCAGCCTTAGCGGGTCTGAGGGAAACGAGCAGTACTTC.

CDR3 coding DNA: TGTGCCAGCAGCTTGGGTGCTAGCTGGAATGAGCAGTTCTTC. Its protein is CASSLGASWNEQFF. The chain has TRBV5-6 and TRBJ2-1; perhaps TRBD2 as D (5 bases). Trimming shortened V by 0 bases and J by 7 bases, and 11 bases separated the two germline ends. This CDR3 is built from 14 residues. CDR1 SGHDT and CDR2 YYEEEE come from the germline V gene.

The chain has TRBV7-9 and TRBJ1-1; D perhaps matches TRBD1 (5 bases). The CDR3 covers 14 residues. V was shortened by 5 bases and J by 7 bases, with 17 bases between the two germline ends. The germline V gene has CDR1 SEHNR and CDR2 FQNEAQ (reference sequence). The chain's CDR3 is CASSPAAGFHEAFF. The CDR3 nucleotides read TGTGCCAGCAGCCCCGCCGCAGGGTTTCATGAAGCTTTCTTT. Full variable domain (rest looked up from reference TRBV7-9 and TRBJ1-1): DTGVSQNPRHKITKRGQNVTFRCDPISEHNRLYWYRQTLGQGPEFLTYFQNEAQLEKSRLLSDRFSAERPKGSFSTLEIQRTEQGDSAMYLCASSPAAGFHEAFFGQGTRLTVV.

V gene TRBV9 combines with J gene TRBJ1-4; 7 bases line up with TRBD1. The CDR3 runs to 18 residues. Trimming at V came to 4 bases and at J to 0 bases, leaving 12 bases not matched to a gene. CDR1 is SGDLS and CDR2 is YYNGEE in the germline V gene. CDR3 loop: CASSQGVGQGATNEKLFF. In DNA, the CDR3 is TGTGCCAGCAGCCAGGGGGTGGGGCAGGGGGCAACTAATGAAAAACTGTTTTTT. Full variable domain (remainder filled in from reference TRBV9 and TRBJ1-4): DSGVTQTPKHLITATGQRVTLRCSPRSGDLSVYWYQQSLDQGLQFLIQYYNGEERAKGNILERFSAQQFPDLHSELNLSSLELGDSALYFCASSQGVGQGATNEKLFFGSGTQLSVL.

This sequence joins TRBV6-5 and TRBJ1-6; D possibly corresponds to TRBD1 (5 bases). Per the germline V gene, CDR1 is MNHEY and CDR2 is SVGAGI. CDR3 length: 15 residues. Trimming took off 3 bases at V and 9 bases at J, with 15 bases between the two ends. The CDR3 loop is CASSYRRAQGSPLHF. DNA for the CDR3: TGTGCCAGCAGTTATAGAAGGGCGCAGGGTTCACCCCTCCACTTT.

The chain joins TRBV30 to TRBJ1-2; tentative D call: TRBD1 (5 bases). Deletions cut 5 bases from V and 7 bases from J, with 11 bases between. Germline values: CDR1 GTSNPN, CDR2 SVGIG (reference sequence). This CDR3 is 11 amino acids long. The CDR3 loop reads CAWGQGTGYTF. CDR3 bases: TGTGCCTGGGGTCAGGGCACTGGCTACACCTTC.

The gene calls are TRBV9 and TRBJ2-5; 10 bases align to TRBD2. V lost 3 bases, J lost 3 bases, and 8 bases stayed unmatched. Germline assignment: CDR1 SGDLS and CDR2 YYNGEE. The CDR3 is 16 residues long. CDR3 sequence: CASSGHRTSGKETQYF. The CDR3 bases are TGTGCCAGCAGCGGACATCGGACTAGCGGCAAAGAGACCCAGTACTTC.

The J gene is TRBJ1-2, the V gene TRBV14; tentative D call: TRBD1 (6 bases). The germline V gene has CDR1 SGHDN and CDR2 FVKESK. V was clipped by 3 bases and J by 4 bases, with 12 bases between them. CDR3 length: 14 amino acids. CDR3 DNA sequence: TGTGCCAGCAGCCACGCTGACAGGCCCTATGGCTACACCTTC. Translating it yields CASSHADRPYGYTF.

Comment on this clone: Other nucleotide sequences in the sample specify the same CDR3. This rearrangement joins TRBV27 to TRBJ1-1, with 9 bases aligning to TRBD1. Germline CDR1 reads MNHEY; CDR2 reads SMNVEV (reference sequence). The CDR3 is made up of 12 amino acids. V gave up 6 bases and J gave up 4 bases; unmatched junction bases: 0. CDR3 sequence reads: CASRTGGTEAFF. DNA of the CDR3: TGTGCCAGCAGGACAGGGGGCACTGAAGCTTTCTTT.

This chain joins TRBV2 and TRBJ2-6; TRBD1 is a possible D gene (5 bases). Germline assignment: CDR1 SNHLY and CDR2 FYNNEI. This CDR3 spans 23 amino acids. V lost 7 bases, J lost 0 bases, and 34 bases lay in between. CDR3 sequence (DNA): TGTGCCAGCACACTTACCGCACACTGGTCTACCGGACAAGGAAGCTCTGGGGCCAACGTCCTGACTTTC. Translation: CASTLTAHWSTGQGSSGANVLTF.

The chain carries TRBV29-1 and TRBJ2-7, with TRBD1 matching 12 bases. Germline V lookup: CDR1 SQVTM, CDR2 ANQGSEA. With V trimmed by 3 bases and J by 5 bases, 8 bases remained unmatched. The CDR3 extends over 15 amino acids. Here the CDR3 reads CSVDGGDRGPNEQYF. The CDR3 region has the DNA TGCAGCGTTGACGGGGGGGACAGGGGGCCCAACGAGCAGTACTTC.

This clone was seen a handful of times. V is TRBV4-2 and J is TRBJ1-4; weak D call: TRBD1 (5 bases). V was shortened by 4 bases and J by 8 bases, with 8 bases between the two germline ends. The germline gives CDR1 LGHNA, CDR2 YNFKEQ. There are 12 residues in the CDR3. CDR3 in DNA: TGTGCCAGCAGCCCAGCAGGGGAAAAACTGTTTTTT. Translated, it gives CASSPAGEKLFF.

The chain has TRBV30 and TRBJ1-5; no reliable D call. This CDR3 spans 13 amino acids. V lost 0 bases to trimming and J lost 0 bases, with 3 bases between them. CDR1 GTSNPN and CDR2 SVGIG come from the germline V gene (reference sequence). The CDR3 coding sequence is TGTGCCTGGAGTGTTTATAGCAATCAGCCCCAGCATTTT. Residues: CAWSVYSNQPQHF.

The rearrangement links TRBV9 to TRBJ1-1; 11 positions agree with TRBD1. V lost 0 bases to trimming and J lost 7 bases; unmatched junction nucleotides: 8. Germline CDR1 is SGDLS and CDR2 is YYNGEE. This CDR3 region has 16 residues. This CDR3 is CASSVDHRTGGSEAFF. The CDR3 DNA reads as TGTGCCAGCAGCGTAGACCACCGGACAGGGGGCAGTGAAGCTTTCTTT.

V gene TRBV7-9 combines with J gene TRBJ1-1, with D tentatively TRBD1 (6 bases). Trimming stripped 8 bases from V and 0 bases from J, with 22 bases between. Germline V gives CDR1 SEHNR, CDR2 FQNEAQ (reference sequence). The CDR3 runs 17 residues. In DNA form, the CDR3 reads TGTGCCAGCCTCCCACCGCTCCGACAGGCGGTGAACACTGAAGCTTTCTTT. Amino acid sequence: CASLPPLRQAVNTEAFF. Combining the CDR3 with reference TRBV7-9 and TRBJ1-1 gives the whole variable domain DTGVSQNPRHKITKRGQNVTFRCDPISEHNRLYWYRQTLGQGPEFLTYFQNEAQLEKSRLLSDRFSAERPKGSFSTLEIQRTEQGDSAMYLCASLPPLRQAVNTEAFFGQGTRLTVV.

This sequence joins TRBV19 and TRBJ2-7; D not certain. V was cut by 5 bases and J by 6 bases, with 8 bases left in between. The CDR3 spans 11 residues. Germline V gene data show CDR1 as LNHDA and CDR2 as SQIVND (reference sequence). The CDR3 DNA is TGTGCCAGTAGTGTCGCCGGCGAGCAGTACTTC. This translates into CASSVAGEQYF.

This clone came up a few times. This sequence joins TRBV4-1 and TRBJ1-2, with 10 bases that match TRBD1. From germline, CDR1 is MGHRA and CDR2 YSYEKL. The ends lost 0 bases at V and 2 bases at J; junction bases unmatched: 3. The CDR3 has 16 amino acids. Here the CDR3 DNA reads TGCGCCAGCAGCCAAGATTGGGACAGGGGAAACTATGGCTACACCTTC. It translates to CASSQDWDRGNYGYTF.

The rearrangement links TRBV2 to TRBJ2-5, with 8 bases that match TRBD1. Trimming at V came to 7 bases and at J to 2 bases, leaving 12 bases not matched to a gene. Germline assignment: CDR1 SNHLY and CDR2 FYNNEI. CDR3 length: 16 residues. The CDR3 is CASILRDGQGQETQYF. The DNA for the CDR3 is TGTGCCAGCATCCTGCGGGACGGACAGGGTCAAGAGACCCAGTACTTC.

The V gene is TRBV7-2, the J gene TRBJ2-3; the D is unclear. Germline V gene data show CDR1 as SGHTA and CDR2 as FQGNSA. Trimming removed 5 bases from V and 0 bases from J, with 6 bases in between. CDR3 length: 13 amino acids. CDR3 DNA: TGTGCCAGCAGCCCCCCTAGCACAGATACGCAGTATTTT. This gives the protein CASSPPSTDTQYF.

The chain links TRBV5-6 to TRBJ1-3; a weak D match, TRBD1 (6 bases). This CDR3 has 14 residues. With 3 bases removed from V and 3 bases from J, the gap between germline ends came to 10 bases. Germline lookup yields CDR1 SGHDT and CDR2 YYEEEE. The CDR3 protein is CASSSRGRGNTIYF. The CDR3 DNA sequence: TGTGCCAGCAGCTCGCGGGGGCGTGGAAACACCATATATTTT.

In its sample, this clone was seen once. The rearrangement joins TRBV30 to TRBJ1-6, with 8 bases fitting TRBD1. The CDR3 is 15 amino acids. The germline V gene encodes CDR1 GTSNPN and CDR2 SVGIG (reference sequence). After removal of 3 bases from V and 8 bases from J, the junction contained 9 bases not matched to a gene. The CDR3 sequence is CAWRVTGALDSPLHF. DNA of the CDR3: TGTGCCTGGAGGGTGACAGGGGCCTTGGATTCACCCCTCCACTTT. Complete variable domain (other parts from reference TRBV30 and TRBJ1-6): SQTIHQWPATLVQPVGSPLSLECTVEGTSNPNLYWYRQAAGRGLQLLFYSVGIGQISSEVPQNLSASRPQDRQFILSSKKLLLSDSGFYLCAWRVTGALDSPLHFGNGTRLTVT.

This chain links TRBV11-2 with TRBJ1-1; a weak D match, TRBD1 (5 bases). Germline assignment: CDR1 SGHAT and CDR2 FQNNGV. The CDR3 has 14 residues. V was pared by 2 bases and J by 7 bases, with 14 bases between. The CDR3 here is CASSLKGWGLEAFF. The CDR3 nucleotides are TGTGCCAGCAGCTTAAAGGGGTGGGGACTTGAAGCTTTCTTT.

The chain couples TRBV6-1 to TRBJ1-4; D is uncertain. CDR3 size: 13 residues. Between the trimmed V and J ends, which lost 4 bases and 8 bases, there was a span of 11 bases. In germline, CDR1 is MNHNS, CDR2 SASEGT. CDR3 sequence reads: CASSGLLREKLFF. In DNA form, the CDR3 reads TGTGCCAGCAGTGGACTCCTGCGGGAAAAACTGTTTTTT.

This clone was seen only once. The rearrangement joins TRBV28 to TRBJ1-2; 7 nucleotides align to TRBD1. CDR3 length equals 13 residues. Per germline, CDR1 MDHEN and CDR2 SYDVKM. The V and J ends lost 6 bases and 4 bases, in that order; junction bases with no gene match: 5. The CDR3 protein is CASSPGQPYGYTF. CDR3 nucleotides: TGTGCCAGCAGCCCGGGACAGCCCTATGGCTACACCTTC.

The rearrangement links TRBV9 to TRBJ2-5; TRBD1 is a possible D gene (6 bases). The DNA end lines up better with TRBJ2-7; the J call may be wrong. Germline assignment: CDR1 SGDLS and CDR2 YYNGEE. The CDR3 sequence is 13 residues long. The CDR3 DNA follows: TGTGCCAGCAGCGTAGCGGACAGCTACGAGCAGTACTTC. This encodes CASSVADSYEQYF.

This chain uses TRBV10-3 with TRBJ2-7; the D gene is possibly TRBD2 (6 bases). Germline CDR1 and CDR2: ENHRY and SYGVKD. V shed 0 bases and J shed 3 bases, with 21 bases lying between them. CDR3 length: 18 residues. The CDR3 loop is CAISESTPAPRGDYEQYF. The CDR3 DNA reads TGTGCCATCAGTGAGTCGACTCCCGCTCCGCGGGGCGACTACGAGCAGTACTTC.

The chain employs TRBV4-3 and TRBJ2-2; D perhaps matches TRBD1 (5 bases). Germline values: CDR1 LGHNA, CDR2 YSLEER. There are 16 residues in the CDR3. V was cut by 3 bases and J by 2 bases, with 13 bases left in between. The CDR3 DNA follows: TGCGCCAGCAGCCATGACAGCTCCGCTAACACCGGGGAGCTGTTTTTT. Translation: CASSHDSSANTGELFF.

V usage is TRBV9 and J usage is TRBJ1-1; D remains unclear. CDR1 SGDLS and CDR2 YYNGEE come from the germline V gene. Trimming took off 4 bases at V and 3 bases at J, with 7 bases between the two ends. The CDR3 totals 12 residues. The CDR3 DNA reads TGTGCCAGCAGCCCCCATGACACTGAAGCTTTCTTT. It is translated as CASSPHDTEAFF.

This clone showed up just once. The rearrangement joins TRBV2 to TRBJ2-1, with 7 bases identical to TRBD2. Unmatched junction bases numbered 10, after V lost 7 bases and J lost 1 base. Germline CDR1 SNHLY, CDR2 FYNNEI. This CDR3 comprises 16 residues. CDR3 amino acids: CASTGETSSSYNEQFF. As DNA, the CDR3 is TGTGCCAGCACCGGAGAGACTAGCAGTTCCTACAATGAGCAGTTCTTC.